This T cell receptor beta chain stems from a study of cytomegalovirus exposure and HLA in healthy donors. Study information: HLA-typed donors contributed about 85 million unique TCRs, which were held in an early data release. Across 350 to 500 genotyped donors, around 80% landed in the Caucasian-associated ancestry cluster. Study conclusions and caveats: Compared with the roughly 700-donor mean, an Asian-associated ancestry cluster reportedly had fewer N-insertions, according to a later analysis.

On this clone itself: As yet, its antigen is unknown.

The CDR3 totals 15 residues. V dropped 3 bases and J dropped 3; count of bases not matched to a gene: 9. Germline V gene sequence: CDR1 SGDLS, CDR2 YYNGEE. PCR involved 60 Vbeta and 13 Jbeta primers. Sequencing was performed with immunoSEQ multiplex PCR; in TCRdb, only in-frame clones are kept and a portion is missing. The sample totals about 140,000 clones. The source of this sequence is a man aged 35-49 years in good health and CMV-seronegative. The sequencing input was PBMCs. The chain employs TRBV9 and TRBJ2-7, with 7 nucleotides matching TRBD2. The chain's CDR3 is CASSAWGGSGYEQYF. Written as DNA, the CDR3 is TGTGCCAGCAGCGCCTGGGGGGGGTCGGGCTACGAGCAGTACTTC.